The following is a TCR beta chain sequence with its context. The sample originates from a study of T cell responses to AZD1222 COVID-19 vaccine. Trimming cost V 0 bases and J 2 bases; bases outside gene matches: 7. Looked up from germline, CDR1 is LGHNA and CDR2 is YSLEER. The CDR3 length is 17 residues. The repertoire was sequenced with immunoSEQ multiplex PCR; TCRdb's copy has only in-frame clones and lacks some. This table has tens of thousands of clones, around 81% appearing once. This TCR was sampled from an adult in good health. The gene calls are TRBV4-3 and TRBJ2-4; TRBD2 matches 7 bases. The sequencing here drew on peripheral blood, taken on day 0 of AZD1222 vaccination. The CDR3 bases are TGCGCCAGCAGCCAAGATCCCCGGGGAGGGACCAAAAACATTCAGTACTTC. Translated, it gives CASSQDPRGGTKNIQYF.